This passage covers 4 T cell receptor beta chains from one sample sequenced in a study of cytomegalovirus exposure and HLA in healthy donors. Profiling relied on immunoSEQ multiplex PCR, and the TCRdb table lists in-frame clones only, not all of them. The sample yields about 220,000 clones, 75% to 95% seen once. The sample consisted of PBMCs. These receptor sequences come from a woman aged 18 to 35 in good health and CMV-seronegative.

The chain combines TRBV7-8 with TRBJ2-1; TRBD2 matches at 12 bases. CDR1 is SGHVS, CDR2 FQNEAQ, per germline. There are 17 residues in the CDR3. V lost 3 bases, J lost 7 bases, and 10 bases stayed unmatched. The CDR3 nucleotides read TGTGCCAGCAGCTTGCCTTGGACTAGCGGGAACGTAAATGAGCAGTTCTTC. Translated: CASSLPWTSGNVNEQFF.

The chain has TRBV10-2 and TRBJ2-6, with 7 bases fitting TRBD1. Germline lookup yields CDR1 WSHSY and CDR2 SAAADI. V gave up 5 bases and J gave up 0 bases; unmatched junction bases: 7. The CDR3 is made up of 17 amino acids. The DNA of the CDR3 is TGCGCCAGCAGTCTGACAGGGACGCTCTCTGGGGCCAACGTCCTGACTTTC. Translated: CASSLTGTLSGANVLTF.

This chain joins TRBV27 and TRBJ1-1; TRBD1 agrees at 8 bases. Germline CDR1 is MNHEY and CDR2 is SMNVEV (reference sequence). The CDR3 totals 14 residues. With 4 bases clipped from V and 3 bases from J, the junction kept 4 bases outside the gene matches. The CDR3 sequence: CASSYGTGHTEAFF. DNA for the CDR3: TGTGCCAGCAGTTATGGGACAGGACACACTGAAGCTTTCTTT.

The chain links TRBV7-3 to TRBJ2-1; D may be TRBD1 (6 bases). The CDR3 runs 12 residues. V gave up 4 bases and J gave up 10 bases, with 11 bases separating them. The germline V gene has CDR1 SGHTA and CDR2 FQGTGA. CDR3 coding DNA: TGTGCCAGCAGCTACTTCGGGACAGAGCAGTTCTTC. Residues: CASSYFGTEQFF. Full variable domain (outside the CDR3, taken from reference TRBV7-3 and TRBJ2-1): GAGVSQTPSNKVTEKGKYVELRCDPISGHTALYWYRQSLGQGPEFLIYFQGTGAADDSGLPNDRFFAVRPEGSVSTLKIQRTERGDSAVYLCASSYFGTEQFFGPGTRLTVL.